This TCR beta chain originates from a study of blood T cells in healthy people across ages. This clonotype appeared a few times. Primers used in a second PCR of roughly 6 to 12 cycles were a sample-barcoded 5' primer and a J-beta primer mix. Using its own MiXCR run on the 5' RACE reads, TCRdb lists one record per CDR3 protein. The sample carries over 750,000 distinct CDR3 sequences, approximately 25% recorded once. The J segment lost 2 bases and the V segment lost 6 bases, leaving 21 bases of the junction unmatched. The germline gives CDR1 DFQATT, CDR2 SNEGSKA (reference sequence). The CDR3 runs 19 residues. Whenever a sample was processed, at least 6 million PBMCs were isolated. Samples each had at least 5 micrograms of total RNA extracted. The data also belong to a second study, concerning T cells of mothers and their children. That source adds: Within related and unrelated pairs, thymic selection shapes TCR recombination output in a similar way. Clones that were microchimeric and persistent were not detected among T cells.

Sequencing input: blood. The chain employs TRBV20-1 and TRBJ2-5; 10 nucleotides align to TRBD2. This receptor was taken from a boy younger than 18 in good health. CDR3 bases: TGCAGTGCCGAGCGTGGCGTAGCGGGGGGACTGAGTACTCAAGAGACCCAGTACTTC. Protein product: CSAERGVAGGLSTQETQYF.